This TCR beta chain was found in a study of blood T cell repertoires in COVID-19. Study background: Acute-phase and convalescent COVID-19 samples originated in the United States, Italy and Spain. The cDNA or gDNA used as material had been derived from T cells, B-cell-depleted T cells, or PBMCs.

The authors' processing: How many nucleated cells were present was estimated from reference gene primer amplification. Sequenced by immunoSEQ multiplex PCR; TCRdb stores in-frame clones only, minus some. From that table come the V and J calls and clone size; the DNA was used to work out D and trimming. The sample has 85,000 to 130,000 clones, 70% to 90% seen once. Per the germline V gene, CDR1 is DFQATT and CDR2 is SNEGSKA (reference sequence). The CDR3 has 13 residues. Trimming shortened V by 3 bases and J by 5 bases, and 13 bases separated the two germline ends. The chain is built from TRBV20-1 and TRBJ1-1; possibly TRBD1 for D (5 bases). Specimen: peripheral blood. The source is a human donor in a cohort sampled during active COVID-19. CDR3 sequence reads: CSASIGAGTEAFF. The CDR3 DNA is TGCAGTGCTAGTATTGGGGCGGGGACTGAAGCTTTCTTT.